Listed below are T cell receptor beta chains from one sample, sequenced in a study of PD-L1 blockade in urothelial cancer. The data were produced by immunoSEQ multiplex PCR, yet TCRdb's version contains in-frame clones alone and is incomplete. Here the sample spans about 81,000 clones, just under 85% being singletons. The sample consisted of PBMCs, taken around atezolizumab (anti-PD-L1) treatment. Receptor source: a man in his forties with urothelial cancer. Each CDR3 is given with its conserved first and last residue. D genes are given only for firm matches. Clone size is given for some rows only: seen once, a few or many times, or a class if the clone is expanded.

>NA|TRBD1|TRBV4-1|TRBJ1-4
CASSQEGGGTNEKLFF
TGCGCCAGCAGCCAAGAAGGGGGCGGCACTAATGAAAAACTGTTTTTT
>NA|NA|TRBV9|TRBJ1-4
CASSVEMGSNEKLFF
TGTGCCAGCAGCGTAGAAATGGGGAGTAATGAAAAACTGTTTTTT
>NA|TRBD1|TRBV30|TRBJ1-2
CAWSGYRDRDYGYTF
TGTGCCTGGAGTGGCTACCGGGACAGGGATTATGGCTACACCTTC
>once|NA|TRBV5-1|TRBJ2-1
CASMGVGYNEQFF
TGCGCCAGCATGGGAGTCGGGTACAATGAGCAGTTCTTC
>NA|NA|TRBV27|TRBJ2-2
CASSFSGGELFF
TGTGCCAGCAGTTTCTCCGGCGGGGAGCTGTTTTTT
>NA|NA|TRBV30|TRBJ1-4
CAWSPQSATNEKLFF
TGTGCCTGGAGCCCACAGAGTGCAACTAATGAAAAACTGTTTTTT
>NA|TRBD1|TRBV27|TRBJ2-7
CASSFVGTGKNEQYF
TGTGCCAGCAGTTTCGTCGGGACAGGGAAGAACGAGCAGTACTTC
>NA|NA|TRBV5-1|TRBJ2-2
CASSLTTVSPGELFF
TGCGCCAGCAGCTTGACGACAGTCTCTCCCGGGGAGCTGTTTTTT
>once|NA|TRBV11-2|TRBJ2-3
CASSLSGNTQYF
TGTGCCAGCAGCCTTAGCGGCAATACGCAGTATTTT
>NA|TRBD2|TRBV28|TRBJ2-1
CASSGTSGYNEQFF
TGTGCCAGCAGCGGGACTAGCGGTTACAATGAGCAGTTCTTC
>NA|NA|TRBV28|TRBJ2-4
CASSRSNKNIQYF
TGTGCCAGCAGCCGGTCTAACAAAAACATTCAGTACTTC
>few|NA|TRBV19|TRBJ1-2
CASSGAGDLYGYTF
TGTGCCAGTAGCGGGGCAGGGGATTTATATGGCTACACCTTC
>NA|NA|TRBV5-1|TRBJ1-2
CASSLAPKSYGYTF
TGCGCCAGCAGCTTGGCCCCTAAGAGCTATGGCTACACCTTC
>NA|TRBD1|TRBV6-4|TRBJ2-2
CASSDRGHSGELFF
TGTGCCAGCAGTGACAGGGGGCACTCCGGGGAGCTGTTTTTT
>NA|NA|TRBV29-1|TRBJ2-3
CSGRTGTDTQYF
TGCAGCGGCAGGACAGGCACAGATACGCAGTATTTT
>NA|NA|TRBV4-2|TRBJ2-3
CASSQETTPRTDTQYF
TGTGCCAGCAGCCAAGAAACTACCCCTCGGACAGATACGCAGTATTTT
>NA|TRBD2|TRBV5-1|TRBJ2-1
CASRAGGYEQFF
TGCGCCAGCAGAGCGGGAGGCTATGAGCAGTTCTTC
>NA|NA|TRBV11-3|TRBJ2-7
CASSISQGSEQYF
TGTGCCAGCAGCATATCGCAGGGCTCCGAGCAGTACTTC
>few|NA|TRBV27|TRBJ1-3
CASSPTGIRSGNTIYF
TGTGCCAGCAGTCCTACAGGTATCCGATCTGGAAACACCATATATTTT
>NA|NA|TRBV7-9|TRBJ2-3
CASSKDAQGGTQPQYF
TGTGCCAGCAGCAAGGACGCCCAAGGGGGTACTCAGCCCCAGTATTTT
>NA|NA|TRBV4-1|TRBJ2-7
CASSQEGGGLDEQYF
TGCGCCAGCAGCCAAGAAGGCGGCGGACTTGACGAGCAGTACTTC
>NA|TRBD1|TRBV28|TRBJ2-2
CASRPGQVHGELFF
TGTGCCAGCAGGCCGGGACAGGTTCACGGGGAGCTGTTTTTT
>NA|NA|TRBV4-3|TRBJ1-1
CASSQDRGNTEAFF
TGCGCCAGCAGCCAAGATCGGGGGAACACTGAAGCTTTCTTT
>NA|NA|TRBV7-4|TRBJ2-3
CASSPRRDQSLDTQYF
TGTGCCAGCAGCCCCCGCCGGGATCAGTCCTTAGATACGCAGTATTTT
>NA|NA|TRBV6-6|TRBJ1-1
CASIEGSPNTEAFF
TGTGCCAGCATCGAAGGGAGCCCGAACACTGAAGCTTTCTTT
>NA|NA|TRBV28|TRBJ1-5
CASSSRHPNQPQHF
TGTGCCAGCAGTTCGCGACATCCCAATCAGCCCCAGCATTTT
>NA|NA|TRBV11-1|TRBJ2-7
CASSLGAGKESYKQYF
TGTGCCAGCAGCTTAGGGGCGGGAAAAGAAAGCTACAAGCAGTACTTC
>NA|NA|TRBV6-1|TRBJ2-3
CASSHPAGSTDTQYF
TGTGCCAGCAGCCACCCAGCGGGCAGCACAGATACGCAGTATTTT
>NA|TRBD2|TRBV19|TRBJ2-1
CASSLGLAGGLPEQFF
TGTGCCAGTAGTCTGGGACTAGCGGGAGGGCTGCCTGAGCAGTTCTTC
>NA|NA|TRBV7-3|TRBJ1-5
CATPPPGVQPQHF
TGTGCCACCCCACCCCCGGGGGTTCAGCCCCAGCATTTT
>NA|NA|TRBV30|TRBJ1-5
CAWGAQGRNQPQHF
TGTGCCTGGGGTGCACAGGGACGCAATCAGCCCCAGCATTTT
>few|NA|TRBV7-2|TRBJ2-7
CASSRTWRDQGYEQYF
TGTGCCAGCAGCCGTACGTGGCGGGATCAGGGTTACGAGCAGTACTTC
>NA|TRBD2|TRBV27|TRBJ2-1
CASSGGLAGGYNEQFF
TGTGCCAGCAGCGGGGGACTAGCGGGAGGTTACAATGAGCAGTTCTTC
>NA|TRBD2|TRBV28|TRBJ2-3
CASTYLLATYTDTQYF
TGTGCCAGCACCTACCTACTAGCGACCTACACAGATACGCAGTATTTT
>NA|NA|TRBV9|TRBJ2-3
CASSVGRGRADTQYF
TGTGCCAGCAGCGTAGGCAGGGGAAGGGCAGATACGCAGTATTTT
>NA|TRBD2|TRBV7-9|TRBJ2-7
CASSDGTTYEQYF
TGTGCCAGCAGCGATGGGACTACCTACGAGCAGTACTTC
>few|TRBD1|TRBV6-1|TRBJ2-7
CASSLIGQGIEQYF
TGTGCCAGCAGCCTAATAGGACAGGGCATCGAGCAGTACTTC
>NA|TRBD2|TRBV7-8|TRBJ2-1
CASSPSLAGSSYNEQFF
TGTGCCAGCAGTCCCTCCCTAGCGGGGAGCTCCTACAATGAGCAGTTCTTC
>NA|TRBD2|TRBV11-2|TRBJ2-3
CASSLTSGRDTQYF
TGTGCCAGCAGCTTAACTAGCGGACGAGATACGCAGTATTTT
>NA|TRBD2|TRBV28|TRBJ2-1
CASSLPGLAGGNEQFF
TGTGCCAGCAGTTTGCCGGGACTAGCGGGAGGCAATGAGCAGTTCTTC
>NA|NA|TRBV5-1|TRBJ2-7
CASRGNRFSYEQYF
TGCGCCAGCAGGGGGAACAGGTTTTCCTACGAGCAGTACTTC
>NA|TRBD2|TRBV9|TRBJ2-3
CASSVAGGSHSDTQYF
TGTGCCAGCAGCGTTGCGGGAGGTTCGCACTCCGATACGCAGTATTTT
>NA|TRBD1|TRBV7-8|TRBJ2-5
CASSLVSTGKETQYF
TGTGCCAGCAGCTTAGTATCGACAGGGAAAGAGACCCAGTACTTC
>NA|NA|TRBV6-1|TRBJ1-3
CASSELLGGVSGNTIYF
TGTGCCAGCAGTGAACTGTTGGGGGGAGTCTCTGGAAACACCATATATTTT
>NA|TRBD1|TRBV14|TRBJ2-7
CASSRDRSYEQYF
TGTGCCAGCAGCCGGGACAGATCCTACGAGCAGTACTTC